This record looks at one TCR beta chain sequence and its context. The antigen remains unidentified. The record originates from a study of T cell repertoires and HLA-DP antigens. The PCR primers covered 54 TRBV and 13 TRBJ segments. The method was immunoSEQ multiplex PCR; TCRdb's version includes in-frame clones alone and lacks a portion of them. In the table there are 85,000 to 90,000 clones, 86% of which are singletons. Whole-study findings and limits: Antigen presentation used HeLa cells, with total CD4+ cells responding. Clones undetected before culture averaged 36.3% against one allele and 50% to 55% against the other.

The sequenced sample consisted of CD4+ T cells from PBMCs. This receptor was taken from a man aged 50 to 59 in good health and CMV-seronegative.

The CDR3: CASSSRRGTDTQYF. The CDR3 DNA reads as TGTGCCAGCAGCTCCCGCCGGGGCACAGATACGCAGTATTTT. The J gene is TRBJ2-3, the V gene TRBV7-3; no clear D. Germline V gene sequence: CDR1 SGHTA, CDR2 FQGTGA. V was cut by 4 bases and J by 1 base, with 9 bases left in between. CDR3 length equals 14 residues. Variable domain in full (rest from reference TRBV7-3 and TRBJ2-3): GAGVSQTPSNKVTEKGKYVELRCDPISGHTALYWYRQSLGQGPEFLIYFQGTGAADDSGLPNDRFFAVRPEGSVSTLKIQRTERGDSAVYLCASSSRRGTDTQYFGPGTRLTVL.